In its sample, the clone carrying this T cell receptor beta chain was seen a few times. Its antigen is undetermined. The data are from a study of graft-versus-host responses after intestinal transplantation. Sequencing used immunoSEQ multiplex PCR; TCRdb keeps in-frame clones, though not all of them. This table has about 100,000 clones, approximately 86% appearing once. Study-wide findings and caveats: Patients with graft-donor T cell macrochimerism had high graft-versus-host to host-versus-graft clonal ratios in allografts.

The CDR3 spans 14 residues. Trimming cost V 4 bases and J 6 bases; bases outside gene matches: 5. Germline CDR1 reads SGDLS; CDR2 reads YYNGEE. The source material was unstimulated CD4+ T cells sorted from spleen or lymph node cells, sampled before transplant. The TCR sequence derives from a human donor who was the organ donor for an intestinal transplant. The V gene is TRBV9, the J gene TRBJ1-3; 9 bases agree with TRBD1. CDR3 in DNA: TGTGCCAGCAGCCCACGGACAGGGGTAAACACCATATATTTT. As protein: CASSPRTGVNTIYF.